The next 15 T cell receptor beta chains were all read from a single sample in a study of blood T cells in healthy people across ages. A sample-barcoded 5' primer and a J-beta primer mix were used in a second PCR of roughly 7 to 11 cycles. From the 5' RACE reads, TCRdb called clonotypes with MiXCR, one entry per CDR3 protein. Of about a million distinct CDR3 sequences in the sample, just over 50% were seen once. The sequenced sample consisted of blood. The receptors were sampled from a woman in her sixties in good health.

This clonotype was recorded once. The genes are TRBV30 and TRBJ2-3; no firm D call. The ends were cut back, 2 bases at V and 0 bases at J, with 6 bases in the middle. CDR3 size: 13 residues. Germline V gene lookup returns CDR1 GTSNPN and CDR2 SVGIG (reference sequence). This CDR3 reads CAWSLLSTDTQYF. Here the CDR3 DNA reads TGTGCCTGGAGTCTACTGAGCACAGATACGCAGTATTTT.

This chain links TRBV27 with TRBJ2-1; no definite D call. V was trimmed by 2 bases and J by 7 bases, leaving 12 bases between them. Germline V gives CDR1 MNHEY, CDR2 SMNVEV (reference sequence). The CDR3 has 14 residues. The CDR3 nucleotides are TGTGCCAGCAGTTTAGCCAGTAGCCTAAATGAGCAGTTCTTC. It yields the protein CASSLASSLNEQFF.

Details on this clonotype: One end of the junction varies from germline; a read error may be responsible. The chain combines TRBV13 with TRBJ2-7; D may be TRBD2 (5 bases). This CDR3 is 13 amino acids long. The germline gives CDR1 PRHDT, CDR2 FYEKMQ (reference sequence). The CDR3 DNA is TGCGCCAGCAGTTCGGTTAGCGAAGACGAGCAGTACTTC. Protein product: CASSSVSEDEQYF. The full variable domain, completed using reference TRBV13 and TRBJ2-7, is AAGVIQSPRHLIKEKRETATLKCYPIPRHDTVYWYQQGPGQDPQFLISFYEKMQSDKGSIPDRFSAQQFSDYHSELNMSSLELGDSALYFCASSSVSEDEQYFGPGTRLTVT.

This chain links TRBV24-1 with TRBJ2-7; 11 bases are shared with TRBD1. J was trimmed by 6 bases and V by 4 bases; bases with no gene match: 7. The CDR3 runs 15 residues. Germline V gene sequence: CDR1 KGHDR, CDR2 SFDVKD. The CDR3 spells CATSDPGQGVGEQYF. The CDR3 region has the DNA TGTGCCACCAGTGACCCGGGACAGGGGGTTGGCGAGCAGTACTTC.

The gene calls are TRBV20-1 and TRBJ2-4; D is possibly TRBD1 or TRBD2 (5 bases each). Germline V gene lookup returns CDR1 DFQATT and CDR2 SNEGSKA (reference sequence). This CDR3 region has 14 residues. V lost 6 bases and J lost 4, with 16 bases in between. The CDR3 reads CSAPRVGTKNIQYF. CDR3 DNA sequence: TGCAGTGCACCTCGGGTAGGGACGAAAAACATTCAGTACTTC.

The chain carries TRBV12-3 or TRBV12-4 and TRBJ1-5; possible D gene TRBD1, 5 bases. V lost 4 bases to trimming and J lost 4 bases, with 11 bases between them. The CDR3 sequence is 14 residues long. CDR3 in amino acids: CASSSQATNQPQHF. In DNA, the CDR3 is TGTGCCAGCAGTTCACAGGCGACTAATCAGCCCCAGCATTTT.

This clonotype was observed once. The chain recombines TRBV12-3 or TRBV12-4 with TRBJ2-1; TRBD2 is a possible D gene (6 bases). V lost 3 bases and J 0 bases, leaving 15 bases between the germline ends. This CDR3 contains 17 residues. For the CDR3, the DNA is TGTGCCAGCAGTTTCGACCTTCTGGGAGGCTCCTACAATGAGCAGTTCTTC. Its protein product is CASSFDLLGGSYNEQFF.

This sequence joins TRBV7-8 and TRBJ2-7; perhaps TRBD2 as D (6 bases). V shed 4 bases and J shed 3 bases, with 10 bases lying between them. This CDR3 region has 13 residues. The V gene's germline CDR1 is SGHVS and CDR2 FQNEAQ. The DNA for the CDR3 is TGTGCCAGCAGCTGGAGGGGATTCTACGAGCAGTACTTC. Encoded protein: CASSWRGFYEQYF.

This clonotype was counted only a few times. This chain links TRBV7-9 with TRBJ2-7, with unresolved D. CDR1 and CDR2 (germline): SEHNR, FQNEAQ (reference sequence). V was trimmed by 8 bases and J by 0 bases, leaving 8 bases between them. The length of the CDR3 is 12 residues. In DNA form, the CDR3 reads TGTGCCAGCGGGCTGGCCTCCTACGAGCAGTACTTC. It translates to CASGLASYEQYF.

CDR3 residues: CTSGRAEGTQYF. The DNA of the CDR3 is TGCACCTCAGGACGCGCGGAGGGGACCCAGTACTTC. The chain links TRBV20-1 to TRBJ2-5; TRBD2 might be the D (6 bases). The germline V gene encodes CDR1 DFQATT and CDR2 SNEGSKA (reference sequence). The CDR3 length is 12 residues.

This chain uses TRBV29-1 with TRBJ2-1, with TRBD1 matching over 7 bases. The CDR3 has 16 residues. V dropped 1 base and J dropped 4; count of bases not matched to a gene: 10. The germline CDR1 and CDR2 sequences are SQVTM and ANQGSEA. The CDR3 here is CSVEALDRVGYNEQFF. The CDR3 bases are TGCAGCGTTGAAGCTTTAGACAGGGTGGGATACAATGAGCAGTTCTTC.

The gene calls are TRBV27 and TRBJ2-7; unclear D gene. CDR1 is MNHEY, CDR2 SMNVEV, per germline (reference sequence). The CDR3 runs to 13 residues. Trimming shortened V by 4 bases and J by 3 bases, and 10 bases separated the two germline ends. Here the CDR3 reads CASSWVVNYEQYF. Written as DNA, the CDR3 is TGTGCCAGCAGTTGGGTTGTAAACTACGAGCAGTACTTC.

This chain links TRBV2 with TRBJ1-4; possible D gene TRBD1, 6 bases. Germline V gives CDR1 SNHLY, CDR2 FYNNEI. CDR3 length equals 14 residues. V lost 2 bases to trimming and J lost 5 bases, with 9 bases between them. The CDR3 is CASSECTGNEKLFF. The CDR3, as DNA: TGTGCCAGCAGTGAATGTACAGGGAATGAAAAACTGTTTTTT. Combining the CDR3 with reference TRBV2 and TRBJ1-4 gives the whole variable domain EPEVTQTPSHQVTQMGQEVILRCVPISNHLYFYWYRQILGQKVEFLVSFYNNEISEKSEIFDDQFSVERPDGSNFTLKIRSTKLEDSAMYFCASSECTGNEKLFFGSGTQLSVL.

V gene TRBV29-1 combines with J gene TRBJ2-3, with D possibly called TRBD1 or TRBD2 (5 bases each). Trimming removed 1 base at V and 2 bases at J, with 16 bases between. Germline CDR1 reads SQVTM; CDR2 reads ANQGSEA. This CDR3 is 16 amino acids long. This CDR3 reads CSVEGGPGHLTDTQYF. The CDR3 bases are TGCAGCGTTGAAGGGGGACCGGGCCACCTCACAGATACGCAGTATTTT.

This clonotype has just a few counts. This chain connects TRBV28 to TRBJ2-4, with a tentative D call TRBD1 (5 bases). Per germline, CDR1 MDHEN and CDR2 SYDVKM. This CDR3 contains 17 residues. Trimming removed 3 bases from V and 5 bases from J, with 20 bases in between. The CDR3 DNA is TGTGCCAGCAGTTTGATGTCTGGTAAGGGGCCCGAAAACATTCAGTACTTC. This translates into CASSLMSGKGPENIQYF.